Included here is one TCR beta chain sequence, with context. The entry originates in a study of blood T cell repertoires in COVID-19. Looking at the study overall: The United States, Italy and Spain were the sources of the acute and convalescent COVID-19 samples.

This CDR3 spans 13 amino acids. CDR1 is SNHLY, CDR2 FYNNEI, per germline. V gave up 6 bases and J gave up 8 bases; unmatched junction bases: 5. Assay: immunoSEQ multiplex PCR; the TCRdb copy retains only in-frame clones and omits some. The sample carries 150,000 or so clones, about 90% recorded once. The receptor's source is a man older than 75 with acute or convalescent COVID-19. The rearrangement uses TRBV2 and TRBJ2-1, with TRBD2 matching 9 bases. The specimen was peripheral blood. The DNA of the CDR3 is TGTGCCAGCAGGGTTAGCGGGAGCTATGAGCAGTTCTTC. Translation gives CASRVSGSYEQFF.